These 26 T cell receptor beta chains originate from one sample sequenced in a study of beta chain features in type 1 diabetes. Expressed TCRB transcripts got sequenced, as all isolated RNA was reverse transcribed. Data came from immunoSEQ multiplex PCR; TCRdb stores just in-frame clones and leaves some out. The data show about half a million clones, about an eighth seen once. The sequenced sample consisted of naive CD4+ T cells from blood. Source of these receptors: a woman aged 18-30 years in good health.

This clone was detected a few times. The chain has TRBV7-2 and TRBJ2-5, with D maybe TRBD1 (6 bases). Germline values: CDR1 SGHTA, CDR2 FQGNSA. Trimming removed 5 bases from V and 5 bases from J, with 12 bases in between. CDR3 size: 13 residues. CDR3 residues: CASSPYRVETQYF. CDR3 sequence (DNA): TGTGCCAGCAGCCCTTACAGGGTGGAGACCCAGTACTTC.

The chain has TRBV9 and TRBJ2-1; possible D gene TRBD2, 6 bases. V was clipped by 3 bases and J by 9 bases, with 13 bases between them. The germline CDR1 and CDR2 sequences are SGDLS and YYNGEE. This CDR3 region has 13 residues. CDR3 region: CASSGEVFSEQFF. Written as DNA, the CDR3 is TGTGCCAGCAGCGGGGAGGTATTTAGTGAGCAGTTCTTC.

The V and J genes are TRBV29-1 and TRBJ1-5, with D perhaps matching TRBD1 (6 bases). CDR1 is SQVTM and CDR2 is ANQGSEA in the germline V gene. Trimming left V 3 bases short and J 5 bases short, with 17 bases between. The CDR3 spans 15 residues. The CDR3 loop reads CSVDEGQGPHQPQHF. The CDR3 DNA is TGCAGCGTTGACGAGGGCCAGGGGCCTCATCAGCCCCAGCATTTT. Full variable domain (remainder filled in from reference TRBV29-1 and TRBJ1-5): SAVISQKPSRDICQRGTSLTIQCQVDSQVTMMFWYRQQPGQSLTLIATANQGSEATYESGFVIDKFPISRPNLTFSTLTVSNMSPEDSSIYLCSVDEGQGPHQPQHFGDGTRLSIL.

This clone was observed a handful of times. The chain links TRBV7-9 to TRBJ2-5; D ambiguous. Germline V gene data show CDR1 as SEHNR and CDR2 as FQNEAQ (reference sequence). V gave up 6 bases and J gave up 10 bases, with 12 bases separating them. The CDR3 is 11 amino acids. CDR3 DNA: TGTGCCAGCAGTGGTCCTCGGGTCCAGTACTTC. It translates to CASSGPRVQYF.

This clone was counted between two and nine times. At one boundary the junction diverges from the germline segment, which might be a read error. The genes are TRBV28 and TRBJ1-2, with D unclear. This CDR3 spans 12 amino acids. CDR1 and CDR2 from the germline V gene are MDHEN and SYDVKM. The CDR3 nucleotides read TGTGCCACCAGTCGGGGTAGCTATGGCTACACCTTC. Amino acids: CATSRGSYGYTF.

This clone has just a few counts. The chain is built from TRBV21-1 and TRBJ1-3; the DNA was not used to check the table's D call, TRBD1. TRBV21-1 is deemed a pseudogene. CDR3 length: 14 amino acids. CDR3: CARLPGGLGNTIYF. The CDR3 nucleotides read TGTGCCAGGCTCCCAGGGGGGCTTGGAAACACCATATATTTT.

The chain has TRBV30 and TRBJ2-7, with 10 bases fitting TRBD2. The CDR3 loop spans 14 amino acids. Germline CDR1 and CDR2: GTSNPN and SVGIG (reference sequence). The J segment lost 3 bases and the V segment lost 4 bases, leaving 6 bases of the junction unmatched. The CDR3 sequence: CAWKSGRASYEQYF. In DNA form, the CDR3 reads TGTGCCTGGAAAAGCGGGAGGGCAAGCTACGAGCAGTACTTC.

V gene TRBV30 combines with J gene TRBJ1-2; no clear D. Germline-derived CDR1 and CDR2 are GTSNPN and SVGIG (reference sequence). The ends were cut back, 1 base at V and 8 bases at J, with 17 bases in the middle. This CDR3 contains 14 residues. As DNA, the CDR3 is TGTGCCTGGAGTGAGACGCGATCTTTCTCGGGCTACACCTTC. Amino acid sequence: CAWSETRSFSGYTF.

This clone was observed a handful of times. Distinct nucleotide sequences in the sample also encode this CDR3. The chain uses TRBV7-2 and TRBJ2-1; 8 nucleotides align to TRBD1. Germline-derived CDR1 and CDR2 are SGHTA and FQGNSA. The CDR3 is made up of 15 amino acids. The ends lost 4 bases at V and 0 bases at J; junction bases unmatched: 2. Here the CDR3 reads CASSSGQGSYNEQFF. In DNA form, the CDR3 reads TGTGCCAGCAGCTCCGGACAGGGCTCCTACAATGAGCAGTTCTTC.

V and J are TRBV2 and TRBJ2-7; D gene uncertain. V was shortened by 0 bases and J by 4 bases, with 7 bases between the two germline ends. The CDR3 extends over 13 amino acids. From germline, CDR1 is SNHLY and CDR2 FYNNEI. The CDR3 sequence is CASSEAPAYEQYV. The CDR3 coding sequence is TGTGCCAGCAGTGAAGCGCCGGCGTACGAGCAGTACGTC.

V gene TRBV7-2 combines with J gene TRBJ2-3; 7 nucleotides agree with TRBD2. Unmatched junction bases numbered 18, after V lost 0 bases and J lost 6 bases. CDR3 size: 19 residues. Germline V CDR1 and CDR2: SGHTA, FQGNSA. The CDR3 sequence is CASSLALVYGKRGPDTQYF. In DNA form, the CDR3 reads TGTGCCAGCAGCTTAGCGCTCGTCTACGGGAAGCGGGGACCGGATACGCAGTATTTT.

The J gene is TRBJ1-1, the V gene TRBV5-1; D perhaps matches TRBD1 (5 bases). The CDR3 contains 16 residues. Between the trimmed V and J ends, which lost 3 bases and 7 bases, there was a span of 22 bases. The V gene's germline CDR1 is SGHRS and CDR2 YFSETQ. CDR3 residues: CASSSTTGQTAGEAFF. The CDR3 DNA reads as TGCGCCAGCAGCTCAACTACAGGACAAACCGCTGGTGAAGCTTTCTTT.

This clone was detected a few times. This chain links TRBV6-6 with TRBJ2-5; D call uncertain. Germline V gene sequence: CDR1 MNHNY, CDR2 SVGAGI (reference sequence). V gave up 7 bases and J gave up 5 bases, with 8 bases separating them. There are 11 residues in the CDR3. The CDR3 DNA sequence: TGTGCCAGCACGGCGAGCGAGACCCAGTACTTC. Its protein is CASTASETQYF.

Points on this clone: Additional DNA sequences in this sample encode the identical CDR3. The chain combines TRBV28 with TRBJ2-7; unclear D gene. The CDR3 is made up of 12 amino acids. Germline-derived CDR1 and CDR2 are MDHEN and SYDVKM. V gave up 4 bases and J gave up 1 base, with 5 bases separating them. CDR3 amino acids: CASSSLSYEQYV. CDR3 DNA: TGTGCCAGCAGTTCCTTATCCTACGAGCAGTACGTC.

The V call is TRBV19, the J call TRBJ2-7, with a weak D call TRBD1 (5 bases). CDR1 and CDR2 (germline): LNHDA, SQIVND (reference sequence). This CDR3 has 14 residues. Trimming stripped 5 bases from V and 4 bases from J, with 15 bases between. In nucleotides, the CDR3 is TGTGCCAGTAGTCCCACCAGGGTATCGTACGAGCAGTACTTC. Its translation: CASSPTRVSYEQYF. Together with reference TRBV19 and TRBJ2-7, the CDR3 gives the full variable domain: DGGITQSPKYLFRKEGQNVTLSCEQNLNHDAMYWYRQDPGQGLRLIYYSQIVNDFQKGDIAEGYSVSREKKESFPLTVTSAQKNPTAFYLCASSPTRVSYEQYFGPGTRLTVT.

This clone was detected only a few times. The chain links TRBV18 to TRBJ1-5; D perhaps matches TRBD1 (6 bases). The length of the CDR3 is 15 residues. The germline CDR1 and CDR2 sequences are KGHSH and LQKENI. V was cut by 6 bases and J by 4 bases, with 16 bases left in between. DNA for the CDR3: TGTGCCAGCTCCCGGTTAGGACAGTTGAATCAGCCCCAGCATTTT. Its translation is CASSRLGQLNQPQHF. Filled out from reference TRBV18 and TRBJ1-5, the complete variable domain reads NAGVMQNPRHLVRRRGQEARLRCSPMKGHSHVYWYRQLPEEGLKFMVYLQKENIIDESGMPKERFSAEFPKEGPSILRIQQVVRGDSAAYFCASSRLGQLNQPQHFGDGTRLSIL.

This clone appeared a few times. The genes are TRBV6-5 and TRBJ1-1, with D unclear. The length of the CDR3 is 13 residues. Germline CDR1 is MNHEY and CDR2 is SVGAGI. V dropped 2 bases and J dropped 3 bases, with 7 bases sitting between them. The CDR3 nucleotides read TGTGCCAGCAGTTACGGTTCTTACACTGAAGCTTTCTTT. This codes for CASSYGSYTEAFF.

A few counts support this clone. A much larger clone differs from this one at a single base, so this may be a read error. This rearrangement joins TRBV7-8 to TRBJ2-1; D is unresolved. The CDR3 consists of 11 residues. Germline lookup yields CDR1 SGHVS and CDR2 FQNEAQ. The germline V and J ends were trimmed by 3 bases and 3 bases, with 0 bases remaining between them. In DNA form, the CDR3 reads TGTGCCAGCAGCTTCTACAATGAGCAGTTCTTC. This gives the protein CASSFYNEQFF.

V is TRBV6-6 and J is TRBJ2-4; D is unresolved. V was pared by 0 bases and J by 2 bases, with 5 bases between. This CDR3 comprises 14 residues. Germline CDR1 reads MNHNY; CDR2 reads SVGAGI (reference sequence). In DNA, the CDR3 is TGTGCCAGCAGTTACTCGGCGACCAAAAACATTCAGTACTTC. It encodes CASSYSATKNIQYF.

This sequence joins TRBV12-5 and TRBJ2-5; D possibly corresponds to TRBD2 (6 bases). V dropped 9 bases and J dropped 5 bases, with 22 bases sitting between them. Per the germline V gene, CDR1 is LGHNT and CDR2 is FRNRAP. This CDR3 is built from 15 residues. The CDR3 DNA is TGTGCTAGCACCTATTCGGGGGTTTTTGGCGAGACCCAGTACTTC. Its protein product is CASTYSGVFGETQYF.

The chain employs TRBV4-2 and TRBJ1-3, with D unresolved. The CDR3 has 16 residues. The V end lost 0 bases, the J end lost 0 bases, and 9 bases lay between the germline ends. CDR1 LGHNA and CDR2 YNFKEQ come from the germline V gene. In DNA, the CDR3 is TGTGCCAGCAGCCAAGAAAACACAAACTCTGGAAACACCATATATTTT. It is translated as CASSQENTNSGNTIYF.

This clone was found a few times. The V gene is TRBV11-3, the J gene TRBJ2-5; 10 bases align to TRBD2. The CDR3 has 16 residues. CDR1 SGHNT and CDR2 YENEEA come from the germline V gene. Unmatched junction bases numbered 11, after V lost 4 bases and J lost 6 bases. The CDR3 is CASSSRPSGSVKTQYF. The CDR3 DNA follows: TGTGCCAGCAGCTCCCGCCCTAGCGGGAGCGTAAAGACCCAGTACTTC.

The chain links TRBV7-2 to TRBJ2-3; D is unresolved. This CDR3 is 13 amino acids long. The ends were cut back, 5 bases at V and 5 bases at J, with 11 bases in the middle. Looked up from germline, CDR1 is SGHTA and CDR2 is FQGNSA. The CDR3 protein is CASSMDRRDTQYF. DNA of the CDR3: TGTGCCAGCAGCATGGACCGAAGAGATACGCAGTATTTT.

J is TRBJ1-5 and V is TRBV12-5; 9 bases match TRBD1. This CDR3 is 19 amino acids long. The V gene end was trimmed by 5 bases and the J gene end by 2 bases; junction bases not matched to a gene: 16. From germline, CDR1 is LGHNT and CDR2 FRNRAP. CDR3 in DNA: TGTGCTAGTGGTCAGAACCCCGCGGGACAGGGATTCGGCAATCAGCCCCAGCATTTT. Its protein product is CASGQNPAGQGFGNQPQHF.

J is TRBJ2-1 and V is TRBV21-1. TRBV21-1 corresponds to a pseudogene. The CDR3 loop spans 15 amino acids. CDR3: CASSIGGTGSHEQFF. CDR3 nucleotide sequence: TGTGCCAGCAGCATAGGGGGGACTGGGTCCCATGAGCAGTTCTTC.

The CDR3, as DNA: TGTGCCAGCAGCCAGGGACTTCAAGAGACCCAGTACTTC. It is translated as CASSQGLQETQYF. The chain combines TRBV6-6 with TRBJ2-5, with D tentatively TRBD2 (6 bases). The V and J ends lost 6 bases and 2 bases respectively, with 10 bases between them. This CDR3 contains 13 residues. Germline V gene sequence: CDR1 MNHNY, CDR2 SVGAGI (reference sequence).